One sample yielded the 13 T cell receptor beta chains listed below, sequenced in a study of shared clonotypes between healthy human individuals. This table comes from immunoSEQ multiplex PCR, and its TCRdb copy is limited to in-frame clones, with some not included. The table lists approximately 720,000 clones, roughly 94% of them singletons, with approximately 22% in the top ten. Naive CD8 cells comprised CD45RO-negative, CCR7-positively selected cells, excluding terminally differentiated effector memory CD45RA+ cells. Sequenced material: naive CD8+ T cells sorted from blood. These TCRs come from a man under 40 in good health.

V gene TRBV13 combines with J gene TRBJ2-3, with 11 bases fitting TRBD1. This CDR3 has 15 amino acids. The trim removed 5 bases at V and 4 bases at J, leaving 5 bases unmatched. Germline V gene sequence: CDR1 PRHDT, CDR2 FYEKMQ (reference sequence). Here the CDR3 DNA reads TGTGCCAGCAGCCCGGGACAGGGGGATTCAGATACGCAGTATTTT. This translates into CASSPGQGDSDTQYF.

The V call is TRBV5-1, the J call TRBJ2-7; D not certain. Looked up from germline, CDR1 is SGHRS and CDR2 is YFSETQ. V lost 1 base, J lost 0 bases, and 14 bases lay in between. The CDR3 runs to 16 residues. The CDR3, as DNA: TGCGCCAGCAGCTTGAATCCCCAGGATAACTCCTACGAGCAGTACTTC. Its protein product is CASSLNPQDNSYEQYF. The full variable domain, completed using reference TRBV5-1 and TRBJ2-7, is KAGVTQTPRYLIKTRGQQVTLSCSPISGHRSVSWYQQTPGQGLQFLFEYFSETQRNKGNFPGRFSGRQFSNSRSEMNVSTLELGDSALYLCASSLNPQDNSYEQYFGPGTRLTVT.

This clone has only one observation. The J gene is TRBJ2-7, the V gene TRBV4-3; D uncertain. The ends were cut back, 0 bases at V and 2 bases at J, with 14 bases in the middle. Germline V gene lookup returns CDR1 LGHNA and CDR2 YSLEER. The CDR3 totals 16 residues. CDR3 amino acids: CASSQDAVSPAYEQYF. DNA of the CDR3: TGCGCCAGCAGCCAAGATGCGGTGTCACCCGCCTACGAGCAGTACTTC.

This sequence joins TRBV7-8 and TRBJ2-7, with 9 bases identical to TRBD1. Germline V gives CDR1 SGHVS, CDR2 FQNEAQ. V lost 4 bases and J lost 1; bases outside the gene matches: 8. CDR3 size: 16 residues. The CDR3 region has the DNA TGTGCCAGCAGCTACCCCCGGGACAGGGCATCCTACGAGCAGTACTTC. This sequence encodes CASSYPRDRASYEQYF.

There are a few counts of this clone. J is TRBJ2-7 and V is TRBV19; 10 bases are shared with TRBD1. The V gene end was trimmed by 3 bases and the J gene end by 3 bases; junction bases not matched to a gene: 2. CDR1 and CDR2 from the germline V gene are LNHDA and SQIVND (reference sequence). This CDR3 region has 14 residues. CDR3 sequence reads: CASSIGTGVYEQYF. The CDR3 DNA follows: TGTGCCAGTAGTATCGGGACAGGGGTCTACGAGCAGTACTTC.

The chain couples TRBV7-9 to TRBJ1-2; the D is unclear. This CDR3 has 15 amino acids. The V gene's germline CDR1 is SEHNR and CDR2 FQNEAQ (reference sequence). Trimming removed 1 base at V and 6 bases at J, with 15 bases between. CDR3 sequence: CASSLVAPVGHGYTF. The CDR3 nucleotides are TGTGCCAGCAGCTTAGTGGCCCCGGTGGGCCATGGCTACACCTTC.

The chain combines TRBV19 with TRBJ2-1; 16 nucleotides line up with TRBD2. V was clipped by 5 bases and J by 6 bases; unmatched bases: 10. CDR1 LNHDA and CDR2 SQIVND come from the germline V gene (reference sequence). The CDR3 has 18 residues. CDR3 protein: CASSPGLAGGPSRNEQFF. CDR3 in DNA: TGTGCCAGTAGTCCGGGACTAGCGGGAGGGCCGTCCCGCAATGAGCAGTTCTTC.

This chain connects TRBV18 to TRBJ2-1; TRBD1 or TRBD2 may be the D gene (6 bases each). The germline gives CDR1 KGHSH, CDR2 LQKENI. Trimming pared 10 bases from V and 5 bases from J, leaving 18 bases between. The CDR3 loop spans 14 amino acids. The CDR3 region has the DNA TGTGCCACCAAACCGGGGGCAGGCCACAATGAGCAGTTCTTC. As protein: CATKPGAGHNEQFF. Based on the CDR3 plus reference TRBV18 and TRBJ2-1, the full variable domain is NAGVMQNPRHLVRRRGQEARLRCSPMKGHSHVYWYRQLPEEGLKFMVYLQKENIIDESGMPKERFSAEFPKEGPSILRIQQVVRGDSAAYFCATKPGAGHNEQFFGPGTRLTVL.

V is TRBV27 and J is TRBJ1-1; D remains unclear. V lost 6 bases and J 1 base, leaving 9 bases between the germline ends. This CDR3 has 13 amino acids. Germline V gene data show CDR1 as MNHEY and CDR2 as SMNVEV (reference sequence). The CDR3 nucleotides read TGTGCCAGCAGCCCTACAGAGAACACTGAAGCTTTCTTT. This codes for CASSPTENTEAFF.

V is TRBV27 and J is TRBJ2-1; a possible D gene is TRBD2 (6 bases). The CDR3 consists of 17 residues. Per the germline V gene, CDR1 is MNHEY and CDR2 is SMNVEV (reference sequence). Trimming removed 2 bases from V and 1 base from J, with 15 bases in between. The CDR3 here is CASSLVIPGVSYNEQFF. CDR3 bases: TGTGCCAGCAGTTTAGTGATCCCGGGGGTATCCTACAATGAGCAGTTCTTC.

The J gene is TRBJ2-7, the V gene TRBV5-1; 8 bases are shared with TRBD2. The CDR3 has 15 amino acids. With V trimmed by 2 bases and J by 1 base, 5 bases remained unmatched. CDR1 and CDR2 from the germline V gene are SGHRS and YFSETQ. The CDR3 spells CASSFMAGGSYEQYF. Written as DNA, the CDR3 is TGCGCCAGCAGCTTCATGGCGGGAGGTTCCTACGAGCAGTACTTC. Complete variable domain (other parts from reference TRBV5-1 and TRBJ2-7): KAGVTQTPRYLIKTRGQQVTLSCSPISGHRSVSWYQQTPGQGLQFLFEYFSETQRNKGNFPGRFSGRQFSNSRSEMNVSTLELGDSALYLCASSFMAGGSYEQYFGPGTRLTVT.

The CDR3 nucleotides read TGTGCCAGCCCTACCGACGAGGTCGGGGGTAAGCAGTATTTT. It specifies CASPTDEVGGKQYF. The chain employs TRBV11-2 and TRBJ2-3; D perhaps matches TRBD2 (6 bases). The CDR3 length is 14 residues. V was clipped by 8 bases and J by 11 bases, with 23 bases between them. CDR1 is SGHAT, CDR2 FQNNGV, per germline.

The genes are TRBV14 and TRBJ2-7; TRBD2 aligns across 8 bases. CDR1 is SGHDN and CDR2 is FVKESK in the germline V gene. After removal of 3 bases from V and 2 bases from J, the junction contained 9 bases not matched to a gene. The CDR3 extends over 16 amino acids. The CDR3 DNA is TGTGCCAGCAGCCAGATGGGTGTCGGGAGGGCCTACGAGCAGTACTTC. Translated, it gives CASSQMGVGRAYEQYF.